This is a list of T cell receptor beta chains from one sample in a study of vaccination and CD4 T cells after COVID-19. Their antigen targets remain unknown. TCRdb reprocessed the PCR reads via MiXCR and lists one record per CDR3 protein. The table records about 11,000 distinct CDR3 sequences, approximately 40% of them present only once. Material: CD4+ T cells from blood, cultured in vitro. The receptors derive from a human donor who had recovered from COVID-19. Each CDR3 is given without its conserved first and last residue. Fields, in order: V gene, CDR3 protein.

TRBV19,ASSIIERNTEAF
TRBV4-1,ASSQDRFIALDAKNIQY
TRBV5-4,ASSHSGSVGTDTQY
TRBV10-3,AIGSGRAGETQY
TRBV20-1,SALAGAQGTFNYEQY
TRBV7-2,ASSLDHTQGREQY
TRBV21-1,ASLTGRAYEQY
TRBV4-1,ASSQGGGVGDTQY
TRBV24-1,ATSDFGGPRNEQF
TRBV28,ASSLPGQIEAF
TRBV11-1,ASSWSGRSQETQY
TRBV20-1,SALEGSGNTIY
TRBV28,ASSLWAGRYQPQH
TRBV10-3,AISESSTGRYTEAF
TRBV28,ASSSPTGGGETQY
TRBV6-1,ASSRSLQGRSQPQH
TRBV24-1,ATSDDRGFDGYT
TRBV28,ASSPSDTLQHDEQF
TRBV19,ASSIEGTPSYEQY
TRBV7-9,ASSQRSSGGDEQY
TRBV27,ASSLSIGPGTDTQY
TRBV7-2,ASSLAGRTDTQY
TRBV7-9,ASSSLNEQY
TRBV28,ASLPPGDWKNTEAF
TRBV19,ASSTNRGRISGANVLT
TRBV2,ASSEGTGSNTEAF
TRBV20-1,SVPQRDRGDYGYT
TRBV28,ASSPGQSYEQY
TRBV5-4,ASSAGSDSSYEQY
TRBV2,ASSNRGEQF
TRBV7-9,ASSLGSGQGHEQY
TRBV6-2/TRBV6-3,ASSYPLAQTTYEQY
TRBV6-1,ASSLGQSNQPQH
TRBV19,ASSMGLGSINQPQH
TRBV28,ASGSGTGVFYGYT
TRBV7-9,ASSLAGGRSSGNTIY
TRBV20-1,SAQVSLLGPNEQF
TRBV20-1,SASSSGNTIY
TRBV7-9,ASSLSLNTEAF
TRBV6-1,ASKLSYRDDQPQH
TRBV20-1,SAKTGGPYEQY
TRBV5-1,ASSEAGDTQY
TRBV27,ASRTSGGPNHSYNEQF